Following are 6 T cell receptor beta chains from one sample sequenced in a study of CD8+CD57+ T cells in acquired aplastic anemia listed by TCRdb under 2018. Flow cytometry had shown CD8+CD57+ cell expansion in the patients selected for sequencing. Sequenced using an Illumina HiSeq 2000. Genomic DNA served as template for TCR beta VDJ combination and CDR3 sequence profiling. TCRdb trimmed the raw reads at Q25, called clones with MiXCR and kept productive beta chains. Identical CDR3 proteins give one entry, which carries the most common genes and DNA. The sample contains roughly 220,000 distinct CDR3 sequences, 65% of them found a single time. The top ten clones comprise around 60% of the sample. What was sequenced was sorted CD4+, CD8+, or CD8+CD57+ T cells (not recorded which) from PBMCs. The receptors were gathered from a human donor with aplastic anemia.

The chain combines TRBV10-3 with TRBJ1-2, with TRBD1 matching 9 bases. The CDR3 covers 17 residues. Germline lookup yields CDR1 ENHRY and CDR2 SYGVKD. The J segment lost 4 bases and the V segment lost 0 bases, leaving 9 bases of the junction unmatched. The CDR3: CAISESGDRVTGYGYTF. CDR3 sequence (DNA): TGTGCCATCAGTGAGTCTGGGGACAGGGTTACGGGCTATGGCTACACCTTC.

CDR3 residues: CATSSDRGWSETQYF. CDR3 sequence (DNA): TGTGCCACCAGCAGTGACAGGGGGTGGAGCGAGACCCAGTACTTC. The chain carries TRBV15 and TRBJ2-5; 9 nucleotides align to TRBD1. The V gene's germline CDR1 is LNHNV and CDR2 YYDKDF (reference sequence). V was pared by 3 bases and J by 5 bases, with 7 bases of the junction left unmatched. The CDR3 totals 15 residues.

This clonotype has just a few counts. The chain combines TRBV20-1 with TRBJ2-1; 8 bases agree with TRBD1. CDR1 and CDR2 from the germline V gene are DFQATT and SNEGSKA (reference sequence). The J segment lost 9 bases and the V segment lost 3 bases, leaving 7 bases of the junction unmatched. The CDR3 spans 13 residues. CDR3 protein: CSASFQGAIEQFF. CDR3 DNA sequence: TGCAGTGCTAGTTTCCAGGGGGCTATTGAGCAGTTCTTC.

This clonotype was counted many times. This chain connects TRBV6-5 to TRBJ2-4, with 9 bases lining up with TRBD2. The V and J ends lost 2 bases and 9 bases, in that order; junction bases with no gene match: 8. This CDR3 region has 15 residues. Per germline, CDR1 MNHEY and CDR2 SVGAGI. The CDR3 sequence is CASSYVRGGQGIQYF. The CDR3 DNA is TGTGCCAGCAGTTACGTGCGGGGGGGCCAGGGCATTCAGTACTTC.

Many counts were recorded for this clonotype. The chain couples TRBV6-1 to TRBJ2-3; unclear D gene. The CDR3 extends over 12 amino acids. Germline V gene data show CDR1 as MNHNS and CDR2 as SASEGT. The V end was cut by 1 base, the J end by 9 bases, with 8 bases between. The CDR3 reads CASSEGPQTQYF. In DNA, the CDR3 is TGTGCCAGCAGTGAAGGACCTCAGACGCAGTATTTT.

This clonotype was counted ten times or more. This chain links TRBV12-3 or TRBV12-4 with TRBJ2-7; weak D call: TRBD2 (6 bases). The CDR3 sequence is 14 residues long. Trimming took 8 bases from V and 0 from J, leaving 14 bases between them. The CDR3 loop is CASGGTLSSYEQYF. The DNA of the CDR3 is TGTGCCAGCGGAGGGACCTTAAGCTCCTACGAGCAGTACTTC.